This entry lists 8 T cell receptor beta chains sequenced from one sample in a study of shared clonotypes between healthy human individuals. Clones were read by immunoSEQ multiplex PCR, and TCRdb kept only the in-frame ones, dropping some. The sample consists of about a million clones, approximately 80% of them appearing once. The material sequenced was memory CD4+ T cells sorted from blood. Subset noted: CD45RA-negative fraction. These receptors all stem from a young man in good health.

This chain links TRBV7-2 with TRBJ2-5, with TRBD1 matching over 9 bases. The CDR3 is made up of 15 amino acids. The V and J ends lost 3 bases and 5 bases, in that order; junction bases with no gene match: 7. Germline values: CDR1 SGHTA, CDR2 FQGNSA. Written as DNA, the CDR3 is TGTGCCAGCAGCTTCGGGACAGGGAGGGGTGAGACCCAGTACTTC. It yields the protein CASSFGTGRGETQYF.

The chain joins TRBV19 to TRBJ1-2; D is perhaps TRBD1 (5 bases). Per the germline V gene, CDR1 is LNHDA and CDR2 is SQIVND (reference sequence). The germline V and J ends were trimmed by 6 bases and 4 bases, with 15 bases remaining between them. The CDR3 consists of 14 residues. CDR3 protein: CASRSQGLVYGYTF. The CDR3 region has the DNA TGTGCCAGTAGATCGCAGGGTCTCGTCTATGGCTACACCTTC.

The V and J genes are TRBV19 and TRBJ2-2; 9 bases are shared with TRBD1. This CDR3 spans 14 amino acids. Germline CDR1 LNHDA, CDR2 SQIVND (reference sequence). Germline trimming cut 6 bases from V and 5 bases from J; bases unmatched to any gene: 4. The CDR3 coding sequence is TGTGCCAGTAGCACAGGGGGCCGGACCGGGGAGCTGTTTTTT. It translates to CASSTGGRTGELFF.

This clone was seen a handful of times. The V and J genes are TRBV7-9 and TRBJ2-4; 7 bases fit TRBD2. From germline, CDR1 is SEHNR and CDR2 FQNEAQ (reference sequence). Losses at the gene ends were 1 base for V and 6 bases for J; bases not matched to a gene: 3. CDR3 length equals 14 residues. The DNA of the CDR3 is TGTGCCAGCAGCTTAGTGGCTAGCGGAAACATTCAGTACTTC. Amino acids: CASSLVASGNIQYF. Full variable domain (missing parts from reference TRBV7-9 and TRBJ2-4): DTGVSQNPRHKITKRGQNVTFRCDPISEHNRLYWYRQTLGQGPEFLTYFQNEAQLEKSRLLSDRFSAERPKGSFSTLEIQRTEQGDSAMYLCASSLVASGNIQYFGAGTRLSVL.

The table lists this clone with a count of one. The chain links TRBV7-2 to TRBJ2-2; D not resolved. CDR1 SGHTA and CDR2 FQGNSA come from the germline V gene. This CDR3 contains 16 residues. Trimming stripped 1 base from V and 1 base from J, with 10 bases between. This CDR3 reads CASSLEGTLNTGELFF. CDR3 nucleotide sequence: TGTGCCAGCAGCTTAGAAGGAACCCTGAACACCGGGGAGCTGTTTTTT.

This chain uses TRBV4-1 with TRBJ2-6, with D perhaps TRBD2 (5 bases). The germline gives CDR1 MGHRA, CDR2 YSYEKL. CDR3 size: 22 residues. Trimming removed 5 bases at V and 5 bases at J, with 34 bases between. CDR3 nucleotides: TGCGCCAGCAGCGGATCGACGAGAGCAGCGCGACTACCACAAAGTCGGGCCAACGTCCTGACTTTC. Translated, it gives CASSGSTRAARLPQSRANVLTF.

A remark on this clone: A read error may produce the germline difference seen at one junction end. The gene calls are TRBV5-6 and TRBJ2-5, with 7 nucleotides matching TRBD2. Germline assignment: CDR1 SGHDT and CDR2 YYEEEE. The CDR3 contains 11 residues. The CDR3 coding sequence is TGTGCCAGCAGCTTGGACGGACTAGAAAACTTC. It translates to CASSLDGLENF.

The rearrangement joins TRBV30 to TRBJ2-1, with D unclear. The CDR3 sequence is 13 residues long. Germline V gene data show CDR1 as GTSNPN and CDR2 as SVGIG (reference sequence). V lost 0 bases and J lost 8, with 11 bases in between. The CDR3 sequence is CAWSVRLSDEQFF. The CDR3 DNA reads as TGTGCCTGGAGTGTAAGGCTATCTGATGAGCAGTTCTTC.